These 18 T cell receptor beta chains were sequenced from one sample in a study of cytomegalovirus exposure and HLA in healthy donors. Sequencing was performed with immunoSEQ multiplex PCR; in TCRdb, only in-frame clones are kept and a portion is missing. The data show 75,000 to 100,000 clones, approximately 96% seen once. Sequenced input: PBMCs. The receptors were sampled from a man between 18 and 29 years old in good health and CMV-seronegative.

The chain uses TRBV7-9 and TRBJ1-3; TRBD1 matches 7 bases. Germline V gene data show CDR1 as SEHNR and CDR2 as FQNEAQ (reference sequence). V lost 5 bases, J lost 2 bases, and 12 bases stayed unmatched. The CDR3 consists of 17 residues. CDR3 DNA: TGTGCCAGCAGCCCCCCGACACAGGGGCACGCTGGAAACACCATATATTTT. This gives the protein CASSPPTQGHAGNTIYF.

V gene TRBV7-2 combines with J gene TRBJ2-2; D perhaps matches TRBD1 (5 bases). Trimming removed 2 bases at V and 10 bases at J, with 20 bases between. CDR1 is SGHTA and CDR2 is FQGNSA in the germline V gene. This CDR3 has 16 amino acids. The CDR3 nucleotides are TGTGCCAGCAGCTTATTCGCCCCGGCAGGGCTTGCGGAGCTGTTTTTT. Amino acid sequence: CASSLFAPAGLAELFF. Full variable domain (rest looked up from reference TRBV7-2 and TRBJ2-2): GAGVSQSPSNKVTEKGKDVELRCDPISGHTALYWYRQSLGQGLEFLIYFQGNSAPDKSGLPSDRFSAERTGGSVSTLTIQRTQQEDSAVYLCASSLFAPAGLAELFFGEGSRLTVL.

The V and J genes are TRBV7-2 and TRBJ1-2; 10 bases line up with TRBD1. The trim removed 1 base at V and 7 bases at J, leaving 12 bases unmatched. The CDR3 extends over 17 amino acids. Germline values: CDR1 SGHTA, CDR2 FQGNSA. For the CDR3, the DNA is TGTGCCAGCAGCTTAGTTCCCATTGACAGGGGGCAAGGTGGCTACACCTTC. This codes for CASSLVPIDRGQGGYTF.

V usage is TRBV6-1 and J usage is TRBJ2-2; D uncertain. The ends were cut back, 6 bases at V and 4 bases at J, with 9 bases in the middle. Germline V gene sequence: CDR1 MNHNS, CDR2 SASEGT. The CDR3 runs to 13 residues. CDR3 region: CASRLGSTGELFF. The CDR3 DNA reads TGTGCCAGCAGGCTAGGCAGCACCGGGGAGCTGTTTTTT.

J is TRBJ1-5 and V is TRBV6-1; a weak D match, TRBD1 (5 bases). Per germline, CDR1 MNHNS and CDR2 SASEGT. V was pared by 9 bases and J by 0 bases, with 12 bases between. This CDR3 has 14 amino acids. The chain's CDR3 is CASQTANSNQPQHF. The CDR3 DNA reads TGTGCCAGTCAGACAGCGAATAGCAATCAGCCCCAGCATTTT.

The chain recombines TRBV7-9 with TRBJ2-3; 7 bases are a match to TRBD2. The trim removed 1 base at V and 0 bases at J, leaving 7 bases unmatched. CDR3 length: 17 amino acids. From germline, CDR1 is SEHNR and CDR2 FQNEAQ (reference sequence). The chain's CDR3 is CASSLVLTSSSTDTQYF. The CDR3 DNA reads TGTGCCAGCAGCTTAGTATTGACTAGCTCCAGCACAGATACGCAGTATTTT.

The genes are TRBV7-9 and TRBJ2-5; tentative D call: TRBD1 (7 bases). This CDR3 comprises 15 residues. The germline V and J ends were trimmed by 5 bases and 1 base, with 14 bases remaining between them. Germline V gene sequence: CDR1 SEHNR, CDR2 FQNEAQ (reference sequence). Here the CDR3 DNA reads TGTGCCAGCAGCCCGGGGGACAGCGTCCAAGAGACCCAGTACTTC. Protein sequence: CASSPGDSVQETQYF.

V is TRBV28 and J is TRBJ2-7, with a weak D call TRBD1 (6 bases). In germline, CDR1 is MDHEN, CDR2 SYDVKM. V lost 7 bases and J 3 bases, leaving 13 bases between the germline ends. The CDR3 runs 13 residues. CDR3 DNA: TGTGCCAGCAAGGACAGCCGTCGCTACGAGCAGTACTTC. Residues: CASKDSRRYEQYF.

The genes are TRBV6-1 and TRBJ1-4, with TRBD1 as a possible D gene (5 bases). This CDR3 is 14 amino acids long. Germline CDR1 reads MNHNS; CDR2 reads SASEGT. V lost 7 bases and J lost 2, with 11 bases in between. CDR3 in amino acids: CASKKGSTNEKLFF. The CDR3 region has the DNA TGTGCCAGCAAAAAGGGGTCGACTAATGAAAAACTGTTTTTT.

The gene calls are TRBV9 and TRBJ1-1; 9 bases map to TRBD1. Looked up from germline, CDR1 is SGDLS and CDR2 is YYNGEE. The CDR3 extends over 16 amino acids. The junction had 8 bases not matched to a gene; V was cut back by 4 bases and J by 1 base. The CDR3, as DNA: TGTGCCAGCAGCCCTTCGACAGGGGGAGAGAACACTGAAGCTTTCTTT. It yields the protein CASSPSTGGENTEAFF.

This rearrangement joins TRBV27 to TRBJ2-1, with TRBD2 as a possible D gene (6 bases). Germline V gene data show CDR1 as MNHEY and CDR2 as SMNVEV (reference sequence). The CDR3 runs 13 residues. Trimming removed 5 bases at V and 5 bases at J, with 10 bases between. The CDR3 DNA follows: TGTGCCAGCAGTAGGGACTCTGACAATGAGCAGTTCTTC. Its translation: CASSRDSDNEQFF.

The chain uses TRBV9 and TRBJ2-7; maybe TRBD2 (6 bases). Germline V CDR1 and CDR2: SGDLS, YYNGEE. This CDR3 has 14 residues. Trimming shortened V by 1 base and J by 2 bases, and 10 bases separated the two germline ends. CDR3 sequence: CASSVSGQAYEQYF. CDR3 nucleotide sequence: TGTGCCAGCAGCGTAAGCGGGCAAGCCTACGAGCAGTACTTC.

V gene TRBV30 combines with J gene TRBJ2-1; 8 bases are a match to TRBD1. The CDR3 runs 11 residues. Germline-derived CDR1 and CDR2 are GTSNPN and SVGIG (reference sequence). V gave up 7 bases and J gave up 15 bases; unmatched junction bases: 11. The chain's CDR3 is CASTSGGAWFF. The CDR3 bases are TGTGCCTCTACTTCAGGGGGCGCTTGGTTCTTC.

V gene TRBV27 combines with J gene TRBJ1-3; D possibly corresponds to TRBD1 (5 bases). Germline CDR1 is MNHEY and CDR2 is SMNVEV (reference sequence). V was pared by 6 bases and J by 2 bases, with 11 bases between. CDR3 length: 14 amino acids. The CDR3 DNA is TGTGCCAGCAGCCTACGGGGGGCTGGAAACACCATATATTTT. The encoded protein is CASSLRGAGNTIYF.

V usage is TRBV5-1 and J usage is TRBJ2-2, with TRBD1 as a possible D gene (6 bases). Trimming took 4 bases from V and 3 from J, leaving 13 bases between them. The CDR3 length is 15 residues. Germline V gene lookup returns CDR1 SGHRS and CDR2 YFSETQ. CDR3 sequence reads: CASSATGLDTGELFF. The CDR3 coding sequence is TGCGCCAGCAGCGCCACAGGGCTGGACACCGGGGAGCTGTTTTTT.

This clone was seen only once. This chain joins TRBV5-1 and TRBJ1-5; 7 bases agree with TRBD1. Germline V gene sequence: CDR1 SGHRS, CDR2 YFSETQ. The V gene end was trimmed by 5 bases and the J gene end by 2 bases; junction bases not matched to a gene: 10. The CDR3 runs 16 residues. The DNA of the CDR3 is TGCGCCAGCAGTCTCACAGGGGATTGGCGCAATCAGCCCCAGCATTTT. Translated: CASSLTGDWRNQPQHF.

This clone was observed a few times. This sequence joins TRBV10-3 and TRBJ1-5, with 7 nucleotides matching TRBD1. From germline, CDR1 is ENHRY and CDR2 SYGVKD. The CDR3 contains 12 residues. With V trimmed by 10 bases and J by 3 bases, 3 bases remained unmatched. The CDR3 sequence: CATGTDNQPQHF. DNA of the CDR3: TGTGCCACCGGGACAGACAATCAGCCCCAGCATTTT.

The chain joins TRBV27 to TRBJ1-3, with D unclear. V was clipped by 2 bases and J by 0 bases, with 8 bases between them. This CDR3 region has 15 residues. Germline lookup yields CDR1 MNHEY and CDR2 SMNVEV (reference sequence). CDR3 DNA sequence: TGTGCCAGCAGTTTAAGAGCGCTCTCTGGAAACACCATATATTTT. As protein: CASSLRALSGNTIYF.